This T cell receptor (beta chain) was sequenced for a study of T cells in Graves' hyperthyroidism and ophthalmopathy. CDR1 and CDR2 from the germline V gene are KGHDR and SFDVKD. The V and J ends lost 1 base and 10 bases respectively, with 22 bases between them. The CDR3 is made up of 17 amino acids. There are a few counts of this clonotype. What was amplified from RNA transcripts were TCR beta CDR3 regions. Researchers ran a first-round RT-PCR on the TCR CDR3 using the HTBI primer set. One entry per CDR3 protein, called by TCRdb with MiXCR from the multiplex PCR reads. The table shows nearly 600,000 distinct CDR3 sequences, with about 14% occurring only once.

Sample: blood. This sequence originates from a woman aged 30 to 39 with Graves' hyperthyroidism that later progressed to Graves' ophthalmopathy. The V gene is TRBV24-1, the J gene TRBJ2-1; possibly TRBD1 for D (6 bases). CDR3 DNA sequence: TGTGCCACCAGTGATTTAGGATCAGGGAAGGGGGAATGGGAGCAGTTCTTC. Translated: CATSDLGSGKGEWEQFF.